The T cell receptor (beta chain) under discussion was sequenced for a study of a mutant IDH1 vaccine in newly diagnosed glioma. On the study more broadly: The study gave patients eight vaccinations in weeks 1, 3, 5, 7, 11, 15, 19, 23. Commencement of vaccination occurred 4-6 weeks following radiotherapy alone, or concurrently with temozolomide cycles.

About this clone: Its antigen is still unknown.

V was shortened by 0 bases and J by 0 bases, with 3 bases between the two germline ends. This CDR3 is 13 amino acids long. Germline V gives CDR1 GTSNPN, CDR2 SVGIG (reference sequence). Indicated time point: week 23, last vaccination. Each dose delivered 300 ug of mutant IDH1 20-mer peptide subcutaneously with imiquimod. Each astrocytoma in the donors was new, WHO grade 3 or 4, IDH1-mutant and ATRX-lost. Generated by immunoSEQ multiplex PCR, the TCRdb table keeps only in-frame clones and is missing some. The sample shows 70,000 to 95,000 clones, more than 70% of them seen only once. V is TRBV30 and J is TRBJ1-5; no definite D call. The TCR was taken from a woman aged 45-65 years with glioma. The specimen comprised PBMCs, sampled from a glioma patient whose treatment included an IDH1 peptide vaccine. CDR3 amino acids: CAWSVNSNQPQHF. The CDR3 DNA reads TGTGCCTGGAGTGTAAATAGCAATCAGCCCCAGCATTTT.